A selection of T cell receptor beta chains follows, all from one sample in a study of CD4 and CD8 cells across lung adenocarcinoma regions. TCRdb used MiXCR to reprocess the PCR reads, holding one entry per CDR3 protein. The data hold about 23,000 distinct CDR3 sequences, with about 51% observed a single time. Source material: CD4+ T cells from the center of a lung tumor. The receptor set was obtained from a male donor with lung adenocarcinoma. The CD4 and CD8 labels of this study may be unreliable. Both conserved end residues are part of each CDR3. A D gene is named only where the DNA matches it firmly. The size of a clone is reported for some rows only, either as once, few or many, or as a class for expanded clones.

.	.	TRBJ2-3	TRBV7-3	TGTGCCAGCAGCTTCTATGGAGGGGTGCTAGCGAAAAATACGCAGTATTTT	CASSFYGGVLAKNTQYF
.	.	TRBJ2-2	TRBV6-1	TGTGCCAGCAGCCTCCAGTCTGGAATTCCCGGGGCGCTGTTTTTT	CASSLQSGIPGALFF
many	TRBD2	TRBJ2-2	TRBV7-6	TGTGCCAGCAGCTTAGTAGTTAGCGGGTACACCGGGGAGCTGTTTTTT	CASSLVVSGYTGELFF
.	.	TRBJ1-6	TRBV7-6	TGTGCCAGCAGCCGTGGGTCCTATAATTCACCCCTCCACTTT	CASSRGSYNSPLHF
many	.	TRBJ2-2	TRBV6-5	TGTGCCAGCAGTTCCCCAGTTCGCACCGGGGAGCTGTTTTTT	CASSSPVRTGELFF
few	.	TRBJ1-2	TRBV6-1	TGTGCCAGCAGATCAGGGGCCTTCGGATATGGCTACACCTTC	CASRSGAFGYGYTF
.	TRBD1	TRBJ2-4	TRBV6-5	TGTGCCAGCAGTTTCAGGGGGCATCGGGACACCCAGTACTTC	CASSFRGHRDTQYF
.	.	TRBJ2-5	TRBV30	TGTGCCTGGAGTTTTGCTGACAGGTCCGGAGAGACCCAGTACTTC	CAWSFADRSGETQYF
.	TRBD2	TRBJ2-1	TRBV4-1	TGCGCCAGCAGCGATCCGGGACTAGCGGGAGCCTACAATGAGCAGTTCTTC	CASSDPGLAGAYNEQFF
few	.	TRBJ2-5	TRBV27	TGTGCCAGCAGTGCGGGCCGCGGAGCCTGTGGCCAAGAGACCCAGTACTTC	CASSAGRGACGQETQYF
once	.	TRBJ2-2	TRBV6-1	TGTGCCAGGGGACTCCAGGCTGGAATCCCCGGGACGCTGTATTTT	CARGLQAGIPGTLYF
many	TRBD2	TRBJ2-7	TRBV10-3	TGTGCCATCAGTCGGACTAGCGGGACCTACGAGCAGTACTTC	CAISRTSGTYEQYF
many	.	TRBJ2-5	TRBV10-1	TGCGCCAGCAGTGAATCCGACTTGGGGGGTCCCCAAGAGACCCAGTACTTC	CASSESDLGGPQETQYF
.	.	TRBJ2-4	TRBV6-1	TGTGCCAGCATAAGGCTTCGTACCCAAAAGATTCAGTACTTC	CASIRLRTQKIQYF
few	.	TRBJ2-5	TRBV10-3	TGTGCCATCAGTGATGGGGAGACCCAGTACTTC	CAISDGETQYF
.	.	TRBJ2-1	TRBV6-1	TGTGCCAGCAGTGAAGTGAGGGCCCTTGGCGGGGAGCAGTTCTTC	CASSEVRALGGEQFF
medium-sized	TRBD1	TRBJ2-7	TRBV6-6	TGTGCCAGCAGGATACAGGGGGCAACCTCCTACGAGCAGTACTTC	CASRIQGATSYEQYF
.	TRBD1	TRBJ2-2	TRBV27	TGTGCCAGCATGACTTTTCGGACAGGGATCACCGGGGCGCTGTTTTTT	CASMTFRTGITGALFF
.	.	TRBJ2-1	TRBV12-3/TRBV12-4	TGTGCCAGCAGTCCCCGTCTCGAACAGTTCTTC	CASSPRLEQFF
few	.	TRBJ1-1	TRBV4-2	TGTGCCAGCAGCCAAGATCGGGCGAACACTGAAGCTTTCTTT	CASSQDRANTEAFF
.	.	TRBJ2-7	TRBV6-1	TGTGCCAGCAGTGAAGTGAAGGCCGAGCAGTACTTC	CASSEVKAEQYF
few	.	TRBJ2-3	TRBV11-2	TGTGCCAGGGGCCTCCAGGCTGTGAGCACAGATACGCAGTATTTT	CARGLQAVSTDTQYF
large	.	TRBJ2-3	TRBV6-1	TGTGCCAGCAGTAGAGACCCCACGGGCGGATACACAGATACGCAGTATTTT	CASSRDPTGGYTDTQYF
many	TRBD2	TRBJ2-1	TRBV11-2	TGTGCCAGCAGCTTAGTATCGGGAGGGGTCGCCGATGAGCAGTTCTTC	CASSLVSGGVADEQFF
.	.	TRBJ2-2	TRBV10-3	TGTGTCATCAGACTCCAGGCCGGGATTCCCGGGACGCTGTATTTT	CVIRLQAGIPGTLYF
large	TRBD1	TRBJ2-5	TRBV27	TGTGCCAGCAGTTTAGCCGGGACAGGGGGCGCGTTTCAGTACTTC	CASSLAGTGGAFQYF
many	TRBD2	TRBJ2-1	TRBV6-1	TGTGCCAGCAGTGAACGCGGGAGAGAAGAGACCCAGTTCTTC	CASSERGREETQFF
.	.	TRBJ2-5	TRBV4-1	TGCGCCAGCGTTACCAGAGACCCTTTCCAAGAGACCCAGTACTTC	CASVTRDPFQETQYF
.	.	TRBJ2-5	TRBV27	TGTGCCAGCGGCCCAGACCAAGAGACCCAGTACTTC	CASGPDQETQYF
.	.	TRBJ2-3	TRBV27	TGTGGCCGCAGGACGGGGTTGCGAGCCAAAAATACGCAGTACTTT	CGRRTGLRAKNTQYF
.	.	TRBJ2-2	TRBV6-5	TGTGCCAGCAGTTTGGGCCGAGCCACCAACAGTGAGCAGTTTTTT	CASSLGRATNSEQFF
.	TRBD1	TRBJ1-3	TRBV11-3	TGTGCCAGCAGCCGGGACAGTTCTGGAAACACCATATATTTT	CASSRDSSGNTIYF
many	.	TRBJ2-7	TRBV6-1	TGTGCCAGCCAAGTCTTAAGCTCCTACGAGCAGTACTTC	CASQVLSSYEQYF
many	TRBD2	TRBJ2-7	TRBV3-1	TGTGCCAGCAGCCAAGTAAGCGGGAGTTACGAGCAGTACTTC	CASSQVSGSYEQYF
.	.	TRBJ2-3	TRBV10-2	TGCGCCAGCAGGGACCGCGACGCAGAGACCCAGTATTTT	CASRDRDAETQYF
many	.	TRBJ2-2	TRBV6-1	TGTGCCAGCAGGCAGGGGTCCGCGAACACCGGGGAGCTGTTTTTT	CASRQGSANTGELFF
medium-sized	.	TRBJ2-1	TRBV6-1	TGTGCCAGCAGTGAAGTAGTTAGCATCGAGCAGTTCTTC	CASSEVVSIEQFF
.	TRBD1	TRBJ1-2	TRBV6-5	TGTGCCAGCAGTTACTCGACAGGGCACTATGGCTACACCTTC	CASSYSTGHYGYTF
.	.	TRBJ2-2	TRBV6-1	TGTGCCAGCAGCTGTGCGATCACCGATGAGCTGTTTTTT	CASSCAITDELFF
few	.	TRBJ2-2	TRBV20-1	TGCAGTGCGGAACTAAGGGGGGAGAACACCGGGGAGCTGTTTTTT	CSAELRGENTGELFF
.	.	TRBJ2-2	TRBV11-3	TGTGCCAGCAGCTTAGGACAGCCGGGAGTCGGGGAGCTGTTTTTT	CASSLGQPGVGELFF
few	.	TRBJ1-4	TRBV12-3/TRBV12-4	TGTGCCAGCAGTTTTGGGTCCCGATCTGAAAAACTGTTTTTT	CASSFGSRSEKLFF
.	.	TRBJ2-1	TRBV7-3	TGTGCCAGCAGCTTACTAGCGTATAGCTCCTACAATGAGCAGTTCTTC	CASSLLAYSSYNEQFF
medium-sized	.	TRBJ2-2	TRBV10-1	TGCGCCAGCAGTCGGGATTCGAACACCGGGGAGCTGTTTTTT	CASSRDSNTGELFF
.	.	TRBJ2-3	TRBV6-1	TGTGCCAGGGGACTCCAGGCCGTGAGCACAGGGGCGCAGTTTTTT	CARGLQAVSTGAQFF
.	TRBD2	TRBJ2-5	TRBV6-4	TGTGCCGGGGGTGACGGGAGCGGGAGTCCAGAGACGCAGTACTTT	CAGGDGSGSPETQYF
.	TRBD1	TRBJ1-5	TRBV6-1	TGTGCCAGCAGGGGACAGGTGGGTCAGCCCCAGCATTTT	CASRGQVGQPQHF
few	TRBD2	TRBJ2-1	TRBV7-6	TGTGCCAGCAGCTTAGGACTAGCGGGAGAACCCGAGCAGTTCTTC	CASSLGLAGEPEQFF
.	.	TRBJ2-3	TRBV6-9	TGTGCCCTGGGCCTCCAGGCTGGGAGCCCAGATGCGCAGTATTTT	CALGLQAGSPDAQYF